The 3 T cell receptor beta chains listed next were all sequenced from one sample in a study of tumor-infiltrating lymphocytes in primary liver carcinoma. TCR beta cDNA was prepared out of roughly 0.5 ug total RNA by means of a constant-region primer. What produced the TCR beta libraries was three nested multiplex PCR rounds using slightly modified ARM-PCR. The first two PCR rounds used TRBV1-TRBV30 forward primers with a C-beta reverse primer, 9 to 11 cycles each. TCRdb ran MiXCR on the multiplex PCR reads and lists one entry per CDR3 protein. The sample lists around 170,000 distinct CDR3 sequences; about 55% were seen once. Blood RNA was derived from unsorted whole blood, and germline DNA was extracted too. Sequenced: peripheral blood. These receptors all stem from a man aged 35 to 55 with primary liver carcinoma and hepatitis B virus infection.

The genes are TRBV11-2 and TRBJ2-7; D call uncertain. Germline V gene lookup returns CDR1 SGHAT and CDR2 FQNNGV. This CDR3 is built from 14 residues. CDR3 amino acids: CTGDLTDGAYEQYF. CDR3 DNA sequence: TGTACCGGCGACTTAACCGACGGAGCCTACGAGCAGTACTTC.

About this clonotype: One end of the junction is discordant with germline, which a read error may explain. V is TRBV11-1 and J is TRBJ2-3; TRBD2 agrees at 8 bases. The CDR3 contains 15 residues. Looked up from germline, CDR1 is SGHAT and CDR2 is FQDESV (reference sequence). The CDR3 DNA reads as TGTGCCAGCAGCGTAGGCGCGGGAGGAAGGGGAACGCGGTATTTT. Translation gives CASSVGAGGRGTRYF.

There are a few counts of this clonotype. The rearrangement links TRBV5-4 to TRBJ2-1; the D gene could be TRBD1 or TRBD2 (5 bases each). V lost 5 bases and J lost 1, with 13 bases in between. CDR1 is SGHNT, CDR2 YYREEE, per germline (reference sequence). The CDR3 covers 15 residues. The CDR3 DNA reads TGTGCCAGCAGGGGAGACAGAGGGTCCTACAATGAGCAGTTCTTC. Its translation: CASRGDRGSYNEQFF.